The 2 T cell receptor beta chains in this list originate from one sample, sequenced in a study of PD-1 blockade in mismatch repair-deficient tumors. Using immunoSEQ multiplex PCR, the repertoire was profiled, and TCRdb retains in-frame clones only, with some absent. The data show tens of thousands of clones, 81% seen once. This material consisted of peripheral blood, taken 12 weeks after starting pembrolizumab. These receptors all come from an adult with mismatch repair-deficient cancer.

The genes are TRBV6-5 and TRBJ2-1; D is unclear. The CDR3 contains 15 residues. Germline loops: CDR1 MNHEY, CDR2 SVGAGI. Trimming took off 2 bases at V and 0 bases at J, with 8 bases between the two ends. DNA for the CDR3: TGTGCCAGCAGTTACACCCCGGTCTCCTACAATGAGCAGTTCTTC. Translation gives CASSYTPVSYNEQFF.

This chain joins TRBV19 and TRBJ1-1, with D possibly TRBD1 on 5 matching bases. With 8 bases removed from V and 4 bases from J, the gap between germline ends came to 17 bases. Germline CDR1 reads LNHDA; CDR2 reads SQIVND (reference sequence). The CDR3 has 14 amino acids. CDR3 nucleotide sequence: TGTGCCAGTTCCACGAAACTGGGGGGCACTGAAGCTTTCTTT. Its protein is CASSTKLGGTEAFF.